Presented here are 17 T cell receptor beta chains from one specimen sequenced in a study of T-cell reconstitution after alpha-beta-depleted transplantation in children. A library of TCRbeta sequences, prepared with unique molecular identifiers, was generated. TCRdb used MiXCR to reprocess the PCR reads, holding one entry per CDR3 protein. This table has around 92,000 distinct CDR3 sequences, over 9% appearing once. The sample here was PBMCs from the stem cell graft donor, taken from the stem cell graft. The receptors were gathered from a human donor who donated a stem cell graft to a child with inherited bone marrow failure.

This clonotype appeared many times. This sequence joins TRBV29-1 and TRBJ2-2, with TRBD1 as a possible D gene (6 bases). CDR3 length: 14 amino acids. V lost 6 bases to trimming and J lost 0 bases, with 11 bases between them. The germline CDR1 and CDR2 sequences are SQVTM and ANQGSEA. The DNA for the CDR3 is TGCAGCGTACGACAGGCCGCGAACACCGGGGAGCTGTTTTTT. This encodes CSVRQAANTGELFF.

This clonotype has at least ten counts. V is TRBV20-1 and J is TRBJ1-6; D not certain. CDR1 is DFQATT and CDR2 is SNEGSKA in the germline V gene (reference sequence). CDR3 length equals 12 residues. The V end lost 3 bases, the J end lost 6 bases, and 6 bases lay between the germline ends. CDR3 loop: CSASWGNSPLHF. Written as DNA, the CDR3 is TGCAGTGCTAGTTGGGGTAATTCACCCCTCCACTTT.

This clonotype was recorded many times. The rearrangement links TRBV5-1 to TRBJ2-2; D possibly corresponds to TRBD1 (5 bases). Per germline, CDR1 SGHRS and CDR2 YFSETQ. V lost 0 bases and J 8 bases, leaving 14 bases between the germline ends. This CDR3 is built from 15 residues. The CDR3, as DNA: TGCGCCAGCAGCTTGGTGACGCCTACAGGAGGGGAGCTGTTTTTT. The encoded protein is CASSLVTPTGGELFF.

This clonotype has ten or more counts. The gene calls are TRBV20-1 and TRBJ2-1; 7 positions agree with TRBD2. The CDR3 is 15 residues long. CDR1 and CDR2 (germline): DFQATT, SNEGSKA (reference sequence). V lost 1 base, J lost 8 bases, and 11 bases stayed unmatched. The DNA of the CDR3 is TGCAGTGCTAGAGCCTTAGGACTAGTGGGGGATGAGCAGTTCTTC. This sequence encodes CSARALGLVGDEQFF.

The chain joins TRBV18 to TRBJ1-4; 8 bases match TRBD1. Germline V gene data show CDR1 as KGHSH and CDR2 as LQKENI. V was clipped by 3 bases and J by 4 bases; unmatched bases: 4. The CDR3 loop spans 15 amino acids. CDR3 region: CASSPRTGNNEKLFF. CDR3 DNA sequence: TGTGCCAGCTCACCGCGGACAGGGAATAATGAAAAACTGTTTTTT.

This clonotype came up many times. This sequence joins TRBV20-1 and TRBJ2-4, with TRBD1 as a possible D gene (6 bases). The CDR3 extends over 15 amino acids. Germline V lookup: CDR1 DFQATT, CDR2 SNEGSKA (reference sequence). Trimming stripped 5 bases from V and 0 bases from J, with 14 bases between. The CDR3 DNA reads as TGCAGTGCTTGGGACACCACGCGAGCCAAAAACATTCAGTACTTC. This codes for CSAWDTTRAKNIQYF.

This rearrangement joins TRBV15 to TRBJ1-5; D call uncertain. Per germline, CDR1 LNHNV and CDR2 YYDKDF (reference sequence). The CDR3 has 15 residues. V was shortened by 3 bases and J by 0 bases, with 9 bases between the two germline ends. The CDR3 DNA sequence: TGTGCCACCAGCAGGGAAAGCTATAGCAATCAGCCCCAGCATTTT. The encoded protein is CATSRESYSNQPQHF.

At least ten counts were recorded for this clonotype. The CDR3, as DNA: TGCAGCGTCCACATTGCGGGAGGCTCCTACAATGAGCAGTTCTTC. Translating gives CSVHIAGGSYNEQFF. The chain employs TRBV29-1 and TRBJ2-1; 8 nucleotides align to TRBD2. V was clipped by 6 bases and J by 0 bases; unmatched bases: 7. CDR1 SQVTM and CDR2 ANQGSEA come from the germline V gene. CDR3 length: 15 amino acids.

This clonotype was counted at least ten times. The rearrangement links TRBV7-9 to TRBJ1-6; D is possibly TRBD1 (6 bases). CDR1 is SEHNR and CDR2 is FQNEAQ in the germline V gene (reference sequence). The CDR3 covers 13 residues. V gave up 5 bases and J gave up 9 bases, with 11 bases separating them. DNA for the CDR3: TGTGCCAGCAGCCCCGGACAGTTTTCACCCCTCCACTTT. This encodes CASSPGQFSPLHF.

This clonotype occurred many times. The V gene is TRBV18, the J gene TRBJ2-5, with D possibly being TRBD1 (6 bases). The CDR3 sequence is 13 residues long. V lost 6 bases to trimming and J lost 2 bases, with 10 bases between them. CDR1 KGHSH and CDR2 LQKENI come from the germline V gene. The CDR3 DNA follows: TGTGCCAGCTCGCCCGGGACACAAGAGACCCAGTACTTC. This codes for CASSPGTQETQYF.

V is TRBV27 and J is TRBJ2-3, with TRBD1 as a possible D gene (6 bases). Trimming pared 3 bases from V and 0 bases from J, leaving 10 bases between. Looked up from germline, CDR1 is MNHEY and CDR2 is SMNVEV (reference sequence). This CDR3 comprises 15 residues. This CDR3 reads CASSFARGSTDTQYF. The CDR3 DNA is TGTGCCAGCAGTTTTGCCAGGGGAAGCACAGATACGCAGTATTTT.

This clonotype was found many times. The V and J genes are TRBV20-1 and TRBJ1-2, with D perhaps matching TRBD1 (5 bases). Germline V gene data show CDR1 as DFQATT and CDR2 as SNEGSKA (reference sequence). V was pared by 1 base and J by 0 bases, with 12 bases between. This CDR3 region has 15 residues. The CDR3 DNA reads TGCAGTGCTAGAGGGGTGGGACTAGCTAACTATGGCTACACCTTC. It yields the protein CSARGVGLANYGYTF.

In its sample, this clonotype was seen many times. The V gene is TRBV4-3, the J gene TRBJ2-2, with D possibly being TRBD2 (6 bases). Trimming pared 7 bases from V and 7 bases from J, leaving 19 bases between. Germline CDR1 is LGHNA and CDR2 is YSLEER. CDR3 length: 15 amino acids. CDR3 protein: CASTPGPGVYGELFF. CDR3 bases: TGCGCCAGCACCCCCGGGCCGGGAGTCTACGGGGAGCTGTTTTTT.

This clonotype was counted many times. The V call is TRBV29-1, the J call TRBJ1-2; D gene uncertain. V lost 1 base and J lost 2, with 8 bases in between. This CDR3 has 13 amino acids. Germline V gene sequence: CDR1 SQVTM, CDR2 ANQGSEA. This chain's CDR3 is CSVEGGGNYGYTF. CDR3 bases: TGCAGCGTTGAAGGGGGAGGGAACTATGGCTACACCTTC.

This clonotype has a handful of counts. The rearrangement links TRBV7-8 to TRBJ2-1; D possibly matches TRBD1 or TRBD2 (5 bases each). Per germline, CDR1 SGHVS and CDR2 FQNEAQ. V was shortened by 7 bases and J by 0 bases, with 13 bases between the two germline ends. This CDR3 comprises 15 residues. CDR3 sequence: CASTVGESSYNEQFF. CDR3 coding DNA: TGTGCCAGCACCGTGGGGGAAAGCTCCTACAATGAGCAGTTCTTC.

This clonotype has ten or more counts. This sequence joins TRBV15 and TRBJ2-7, with 8 bases that match TRBD1. The length of the CDR3 is 14 residues. The V and J ends lost 0 bases and 7 bases, in that order; junction bases with no gene match: 5. Germline-derived CDR1 and CDR2 are LNHNV and YYDKDF (reference sequence). The CDR3 sequence: CATSRDQGAREQYF. The CDR3 nucleotides read TGTGCCACCAGCAGAGACCAGGGGGCTCGGGAGCAGTACTTC.

The chain's CDR3 is CASSLRQIDRNSNQPQHF. Here the CDR3 DNA reads TGTGCCAGCAGTTTGAGACAAATTGACCGAAATAGCAATCAGCCCCAGCATTTT. The gene calls are TRBV5-6 and TRBJ1-5, with D hard to call. The CDR3 consists of 18 residues. CDR1 and CDR2 from the germline V gene are SGHDT and YYEEEE. Trimming removed 5 bases at V and 0 bases at J, with 21 bases between.